This entry lists 2 T cell receptor beta chains sequenced from one sample in a study of blood T cell repertoires in COVID-19 (dated by TCRdb to the early 2020s). Library preparation used the immunoSEQ multiplex PCR assay. The source is immuneACCESS, and TCRdb retained only in-frame sequences with V and J called. Part of the clones is not carried over; for the studies checked, unresolved V genes explain less than half of this, and the remainder is unexplained. The sample contains approximately 270,000 clones, around 86% of them found a single time. In total, the top ten clones hold approximately 10% of the sample. Sequencing was carried out using peripheral blood. The source is a man in his forties or fifties with active or convalescent COVID-19.

This chain connects TRBV5-4 to TRBJ2-2; D is perhaps TRBD1 (6 bases). The V end lost 3 bases, the J end lost 5 bases, and 11 bases lay between the germline ends. The CDR3 consists of 14 residues. CDR1 SGHNT and CDR2 YYREEE come from the germline V gene (reference sequence). The CDR3 coding sequence is TGTGCCAGCAGCTCCCAGGGGCGTACCGGGGAGCTGTTTTTT. Translated: CASSSQGRTGELFF.

This sequence joins TRBV19 and TRBJ1-2, with a possible D match to TRBD1 (5 bases). This CDR3 comprises 16 residues. Trimming removed 6 bases at V and 0 bases at J, with 17 bases between. Per germline, CDR1 LNHDA and CDR2 SQIVND (reference sequence). The DNA of the CDR3 is TGTGCCAGTAGGTTTATGACAGAGACCGCTAACTATGGCTACACCTTC. This encodes CASRFMTETANYGYTF.